The clone carrying this TCR beta chain is categorized as medium-sized (0.01 to 0.1%). The sample is drawn from a study of CD8 T cells in ankylosing spondylitis. From the 5' RACE reads, TCRdb called clonotypes with MiXCR, one entry per CDR3 protein. The sample shows about 9,700 distinct CDR3 sequences, 5% to 7.5% of them seen only once. The germline CDR1 and CDR2 sequences are SGDLS and YYNGEE. The V and J ends lost 5 bases and 7 bases respectively, with 15 bases between them. This CDR3 has 13 residues. The chain is built from TRBV9 and TRBJ1-1; D ambiguous. The TCR originated in a female donor with ankylosing spondylitis or in good health (not recorded which). Specimen: blood, either unsorted or a sorted T cell fraction (not recorded which). The CDR3 DNA sequence: TGTGCCAGCAGACCACCGACATCTGATGAAGCTTTCTTT. Translated: CASRPPTSDEAFF.